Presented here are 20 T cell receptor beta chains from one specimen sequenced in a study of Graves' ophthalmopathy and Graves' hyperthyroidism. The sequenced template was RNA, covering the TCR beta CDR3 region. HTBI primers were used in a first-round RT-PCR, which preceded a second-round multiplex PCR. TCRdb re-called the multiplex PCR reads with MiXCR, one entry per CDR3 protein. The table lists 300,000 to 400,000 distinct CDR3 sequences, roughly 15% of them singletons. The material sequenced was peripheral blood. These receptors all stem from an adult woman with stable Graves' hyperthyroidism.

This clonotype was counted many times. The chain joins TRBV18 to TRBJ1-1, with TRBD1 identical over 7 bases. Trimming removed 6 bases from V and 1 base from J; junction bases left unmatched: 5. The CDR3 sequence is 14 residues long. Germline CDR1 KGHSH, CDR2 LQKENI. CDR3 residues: CASSWDRSNTEAFF. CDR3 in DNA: TGTGCCAGCTCTTGGGACAGATCGAACACTGAAGCTTTCTTT.

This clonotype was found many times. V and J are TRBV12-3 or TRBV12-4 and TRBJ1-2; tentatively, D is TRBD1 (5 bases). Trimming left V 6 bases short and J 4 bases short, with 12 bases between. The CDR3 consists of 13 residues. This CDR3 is CASRKGRGYGYTF. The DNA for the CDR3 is TGTGCCAGCAGGAAGGGACGAGGCTATGGCTACACCTTC.

This CDR3 is CATSRGGAAYGYTF. CDR3 in DNA: TGTGCCACCAGCAGAGGAGGGGCTGCATATGGCTACACCTTC. V gene TRBV15 combines with J gene TRBJ1-2; D is perhaps TRBD1 (5 bases). From germline, CDR1 is LNHNV and CDR2 YYDKDF (reference sequence). The CDR3 has 14 residues. V was cut by 1 base and J by 5 bases, with 11 bases left in between.

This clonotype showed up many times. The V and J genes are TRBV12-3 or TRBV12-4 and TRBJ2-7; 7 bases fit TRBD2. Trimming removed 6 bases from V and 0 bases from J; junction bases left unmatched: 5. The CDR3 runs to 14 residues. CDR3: CASSIAGSSYEQYF. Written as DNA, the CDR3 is TGTGCCAGCAGCATAGCGGGCTCCTCCTACGAGCAGTACTTC.

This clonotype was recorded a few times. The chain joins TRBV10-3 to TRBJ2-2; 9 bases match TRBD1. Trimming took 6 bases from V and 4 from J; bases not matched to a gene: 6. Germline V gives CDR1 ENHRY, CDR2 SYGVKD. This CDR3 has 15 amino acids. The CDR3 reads CAIRPGQGVTGELFF. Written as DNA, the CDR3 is TGTGCCATCAGGCCGGGACAGGGTGTCACCGGGGAGCTGTTTTTT.

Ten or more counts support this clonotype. The CDR3, as DNA: TGTGCCAGCAGTGAAGTCTTGGCGGGAGGGTACGAGCAGTACTTC. Its protein is CASSEVLAGGYEQYF. J is TRBJ2-7 and V is TRBV6-1; 9 bases agree with TRBD2. After removal of 1 base from V and 4 bases from J, the junction contained 5 bases not matched to a gene. This CDR3 spans 15 amino acids. In germline, CDR1 is MNHNS, CDR2 SASEGT.

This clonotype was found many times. The CDR3 nucleotides are TGTGCCTGGATAGGGGAGAACACTGAAGCTTTCTTT. Translated: CAWIGENTEAFF. The chain combines TRBV30 with TRBJ1-1; possible D gene TRBD1, 5 bases. Germline CDR1 is GTSNPN and CDR2 is SVGIG (reference sequence). With 4 bases removed from V and 1 base from J, the gap between germline ends came to 7 bases. This CDR3 is 12 amino acids long.

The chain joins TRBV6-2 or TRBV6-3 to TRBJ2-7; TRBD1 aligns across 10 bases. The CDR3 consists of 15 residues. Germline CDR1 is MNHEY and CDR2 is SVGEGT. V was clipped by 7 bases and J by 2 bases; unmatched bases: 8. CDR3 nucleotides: TGTGCCAGCACCCCCCGGGACAGGGGTACCTACGAGCAGTACTTC. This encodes CASTPRDRGTYEQYF.

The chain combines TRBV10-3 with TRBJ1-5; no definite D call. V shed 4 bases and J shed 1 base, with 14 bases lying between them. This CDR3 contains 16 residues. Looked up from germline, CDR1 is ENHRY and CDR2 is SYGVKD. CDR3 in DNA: TGTGCCATCAGTGCCCTCGAGTTGGGCAGCAATCAGCCCCAGCATTTT. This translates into CAISALELGSNQPQHF.

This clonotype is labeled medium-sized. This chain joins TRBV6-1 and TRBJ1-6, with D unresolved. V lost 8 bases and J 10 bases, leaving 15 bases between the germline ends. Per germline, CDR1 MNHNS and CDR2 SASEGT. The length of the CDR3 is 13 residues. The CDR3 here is CASSEEQQSPLHF. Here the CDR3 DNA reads TGTGCCAGCTCTGAGGAACAACAGTCACCCCTCCACTTT.

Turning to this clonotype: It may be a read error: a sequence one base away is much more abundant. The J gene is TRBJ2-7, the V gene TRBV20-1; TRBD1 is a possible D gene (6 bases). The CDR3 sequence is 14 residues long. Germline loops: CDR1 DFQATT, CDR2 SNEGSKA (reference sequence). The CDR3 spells CSADMTGSSYEQCF. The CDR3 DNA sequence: TGCAGTGCTGATATGACAGGCAGCTCCTACGAGCAGTGCTTC.

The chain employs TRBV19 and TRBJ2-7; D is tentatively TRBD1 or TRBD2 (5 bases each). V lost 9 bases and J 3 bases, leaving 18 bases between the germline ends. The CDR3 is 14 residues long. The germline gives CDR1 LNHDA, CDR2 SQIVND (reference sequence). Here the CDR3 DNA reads TGTGCCAGAACCGGGACCCCGGCCGACTACGAGCAGTACTTC. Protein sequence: CARTGTPADYEQYF. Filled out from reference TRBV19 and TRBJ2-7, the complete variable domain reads DGGITQSPKYLFRKEGQNVTLSCEQNLNHDAMYWYRQDPGQGLRLIYYSQIVNDFQKGDIAEGYSVSREKKESFPLTVTSAQKNPTAFYLCARTGTPADYEQYFGPGTRLTVT.

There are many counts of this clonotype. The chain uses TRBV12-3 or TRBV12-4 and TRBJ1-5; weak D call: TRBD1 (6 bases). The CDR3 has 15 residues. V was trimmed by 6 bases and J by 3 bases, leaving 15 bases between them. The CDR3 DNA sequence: TGTGCCAGCAGCCCCTGGGGACACTCCAATCAGCCCCAGCATTTT. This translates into CASSPWGHSNQPQHF.

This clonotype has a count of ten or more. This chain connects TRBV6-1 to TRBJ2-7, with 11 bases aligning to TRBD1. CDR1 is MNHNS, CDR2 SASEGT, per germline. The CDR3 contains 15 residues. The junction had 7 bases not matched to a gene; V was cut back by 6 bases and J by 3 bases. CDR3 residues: CASSQTDRGHYEQYF. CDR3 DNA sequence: TGTGCCAGCAGCCAAACGGACAGGGGGCACTACGAGCAGTACTTC.

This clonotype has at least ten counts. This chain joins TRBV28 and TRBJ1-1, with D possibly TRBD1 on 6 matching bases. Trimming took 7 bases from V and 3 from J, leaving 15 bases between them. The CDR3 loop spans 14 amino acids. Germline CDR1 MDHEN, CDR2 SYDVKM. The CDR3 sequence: CASTQRGGYTEAFF. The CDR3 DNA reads TGTGCCAGCACCCAGAGGGGGGGTTACACTGAAGCTTTCTTT.

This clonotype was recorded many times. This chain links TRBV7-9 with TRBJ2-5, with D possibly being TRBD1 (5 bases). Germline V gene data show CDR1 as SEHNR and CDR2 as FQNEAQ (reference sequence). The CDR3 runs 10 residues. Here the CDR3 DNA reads TGTGCTCAGGGCCAAGAGACCCAGTACTTC. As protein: CAQGQETQYF.

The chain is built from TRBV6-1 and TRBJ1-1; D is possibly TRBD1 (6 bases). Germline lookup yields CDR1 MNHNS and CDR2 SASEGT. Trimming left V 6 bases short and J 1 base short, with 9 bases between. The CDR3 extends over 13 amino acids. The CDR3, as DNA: TGTGCCAGCAGGGGACAACAGAACACTGAAGCTTTCTTT. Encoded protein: CASRGQQNTEAFF.

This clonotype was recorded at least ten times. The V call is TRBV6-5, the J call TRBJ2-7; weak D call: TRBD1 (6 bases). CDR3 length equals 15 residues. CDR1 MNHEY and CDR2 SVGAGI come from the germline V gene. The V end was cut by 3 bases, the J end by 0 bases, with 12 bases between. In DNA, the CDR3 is TGTGCCAGCAGTTATTCGGACAGCCCCTCCTACGAGCAGTACTTC. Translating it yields CASSYSDSPSYEQYF.

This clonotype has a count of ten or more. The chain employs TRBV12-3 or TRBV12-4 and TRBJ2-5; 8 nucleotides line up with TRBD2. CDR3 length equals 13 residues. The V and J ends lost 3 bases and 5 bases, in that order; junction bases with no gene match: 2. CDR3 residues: CASSFGGVETQYF. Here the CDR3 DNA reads TGTGCCAGCAGTTTCGGGGGGGTGGAGACCCAGTACTTC.

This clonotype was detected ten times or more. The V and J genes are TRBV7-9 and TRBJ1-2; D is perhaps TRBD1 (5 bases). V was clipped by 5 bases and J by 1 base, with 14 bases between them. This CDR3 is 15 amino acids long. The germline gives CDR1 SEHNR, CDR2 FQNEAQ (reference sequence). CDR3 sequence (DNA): TGTGCCAGCAGCCCCCTAAGGGGAGTTAACTATGGCTACACCTTC. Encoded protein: CASSPLRGVNYGYTF.